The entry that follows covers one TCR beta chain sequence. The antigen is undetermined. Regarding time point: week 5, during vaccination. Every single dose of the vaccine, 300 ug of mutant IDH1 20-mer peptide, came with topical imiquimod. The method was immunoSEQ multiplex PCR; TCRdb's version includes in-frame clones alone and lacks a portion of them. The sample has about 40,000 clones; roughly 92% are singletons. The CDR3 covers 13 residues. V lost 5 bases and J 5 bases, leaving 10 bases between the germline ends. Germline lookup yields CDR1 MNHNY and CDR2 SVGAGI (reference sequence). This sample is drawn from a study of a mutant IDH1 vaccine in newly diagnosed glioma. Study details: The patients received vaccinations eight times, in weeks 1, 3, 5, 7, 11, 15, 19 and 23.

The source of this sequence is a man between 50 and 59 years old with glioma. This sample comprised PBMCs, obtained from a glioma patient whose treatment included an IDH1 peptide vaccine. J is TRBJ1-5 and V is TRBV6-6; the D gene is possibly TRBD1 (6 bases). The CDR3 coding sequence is TGTGCCAGCAGTAGACAGGTACATCAGCCCCAGCATTTT. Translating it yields CASSRQVHQPQHF.